Listed below are T cell receptor beta chains from one sample, sequenced in a study of human T cells and chemical hapten exposure. TCRdb re-analysed the RACE reads in MiXCR, keeping a single row per CDR3 protein. The sample consists of some 74,000 distinct CDR3 sequences, about 15% of them appearing once. The material sequenced was whole blood, taken in connection with sensitization to the hapten diphenylcyclopropenone (DPC). The receptors were sampled from a woman in her fifties or sixties with alopecia areata. Some clones in this sample may be carry-over from other donors' samples. The CDR3 runs from the conserved cysteine through the conserved F or W. The D gene is left open where the match is weak. Rows may omit the clone size; those that give it use once, few, many or a size class.

J gene | clone size | V gene | D gene | CDR3 protein | CDR3 DNA
TRBJ1-5 | few | TRBV7-8 | - | CASSSGMGNQPQHF | TGTGCCAGCAGCTCGGGGATGGGCAATCAGCCCCAGCATTTT
TRBJ2-2 | - | TRBV3-1 | TRBD1 | CASSQAGTGNTGELFF | TGTGCCAGCAGCCAGGCCGGGACAGGGAACACCGGGGAGCTGTTTTTT
TRBJ1-1 | many | TRBV12-5 | - | CASGLGGLRGTEAFF | TGTGCTAGTGGTTTGGGGGGCCTCCGTGGGACTGAAGCTTTCTTT
TRBJ1-1 | - | TRBV20-1 | - | CSAGRADTEAFF | TGCAGTGCTGGACGGGCGGACACTGAAGCTTTCTTT
TRBJ1-6 | few | TRBV10-3 | - | CAIWAGDNSPLHF | TGTGCCATCTGGGCAGGAGATAATTCACCCCTCCACTTT
TRBJ2-3 | few | TRBV7-2 | TRBD2 | CASRSRLAATDTQYF | TGTGCCAGCAGATCAAGACTAGCGGCCACAGATACGCAGTATTTT
TRBJ2-7 | many | TRBV20-1 | - | CSATASGDEQYF | TGCAGTGCTACGGCGTCCGGAGACGAGCAGTACTTC
TRBJ2-5 | few | TRBV2 | - | CASSEIAVSLETQYF | TGTGCCAGCAGTGAAATCGCCGTTTCCCTGGAGACCCAGTACTTC
TRBJ2-1 | few | TRBV11-1 | TRBD2 | CASSPAGASGKLNEQFF | TGTGCCAGCAGCCCCGCAGGAGCTAGCGGGAAACTCAATGAGCAGTTCTTC
TRBJ1-5 | - | TRBV29-1 | - | CSVEDSNQPQHF | TGCAGCGTTGAAGATAGCAATCAGCCCCAGCATTTT
TRBJ1-1 | - | TRBV12-3/TRBV12-4 | - | CASSESGGPNTEAFF | TGTGCCAGCAGCGAGAGTGGGGGCCCGAACACTGAAGCTTTCTTT
TRBJ2-3 | - | TRBV4-3 | - | CASSQDPSYTDTQYF | TGCGCCAGCAGCCAAGATCCGTCTTACACAGATACGCAGTATTTT
TRBJ2-1 | many | TRBV28 | - | CASSLVGLGEQFF | TGTGCCAGCAGTTTAGTTGGTTTGGGGGAGCAGTTCTTC
TRBJ1-4 | few | TRBV29-1 | TRBD1 | CSASQGQGLSTNEKLFF | TGCAGCGCCTCTCAGGGACAGGGTTTGTCAACTAATGAAAAACTGTTTTTT
TRBJ1-1 | few | TRBV7-9 | - | CASSFARRGDQEAFF | TGTGCCAGCAGCTTCGCGAGGAGGGGAGATCAAGAAGCTTTCTTT
TRBJ1-6 | few | TRBV12-3/TRBV12-4 | - | CASSRSENSPLHF | TGTGCCAGCAGTCGGTCGGAAAATTCACCCCTCCACTTT
TRBJ2-3 | - | TRBV20-1 | - | CSAAGSSSTDTQYF | TGCAGTGCTGCGGGTTCCTCTAGCACAGATACGCAGTATTTT
TRBJ1-3 | many | TRBV7-6 | - | CASSSRTGRTGNTIYF | TGTGCCAGCAGCTCCAGAACAGGTCGTACTGGAAACACCATATATTTT
TRBJ1-2 | few | TRBV12-3/TRBV12-4 | - | CASSLREYGYTF | TGTGCCAGCAGTTTGCGGGAATATGGCTACACCTTC
TRBJ2-1 | - | TRBV27 | TRBD2 | CASSLSSGGVQWEQFF | TGTGCCAGCAGTTTATCGTCCGGGGGGGTACAATGGGAGCAGTTCTTC
TRBJ2-1 | many | TRBV7-6 | - | CASSPRGWAGIIHNEQFF | TGTGCCAGCAGCCCGCGGGGTTGGGCGGGAATAATCCACAATGAGCAGTTCTTC
TRBJ1-1 | - | TRBV6-6 | - | CASKTGAEAFF | TGTGCCAGCAAAACGGGGGCTGAAGCTTTCTTT
TRBJ2-1 | few | TRBV20-1 | - | CSASRGGSYNEQFF | TGCAGTGCTAGCCGGGGCGGATCCTACAATGAGCAGTTCTTC
TRBJ2-3 | - | TRBV7-9 | TRBD2 | CASSRTSGSTDTQYF | TGTGCCAGCAGCCGGACTAGCGGGAGCACAGATACGCAGTATTTT
TRBJ1-1 | many | TRBV18 | - | CASSPDNRVNTEAFF | TGTGCCAGCTCACCAGACAATCGGGTGAACACTGAAGCTTTCTTT
TRBJ1-1 | many | TRBV5-1 | - | CASNNPGLRDTEAFF | TGCGCCAGCAATAACCCAGGGTTAAGGGACACTGAAGCTTTCTTT
TRBJ1-1 | - | TRBV5-1 | TRBD1 | CASSLILPGQGVDTEAFF | TGCGCCAGCAGCTTGATCCTCCCGGGACAGGGGGTAGACACTGAAGCTTTCTTT
TRBJ2-7 | few | TRBV13 | TRBD1 | CASSLAMGQTSSYEQYF | TGTGCCAGCAGCTTAGCCATGGGACAGACAAGCTCCTACGAGCAGTACTTC
TRBJ2-4 | few | TRBV27 | TRBD2 | CASSSLAGAGKNIQYF | TGTGCCAGCAGTTCCCTAGCGGGAGCGGGCAAAAACATTCAGTACTTC
TRBJ1-4 | few | TRBV28 | - | CASRYSSTNEKLFF | TGTGCCAGCAGATACAGCTCAACTAATGAAAAACTGTTTTTT
TRBJ1-1 | few | TRBV6-2/TRBV6-3 | - | CASSTPRAEAFF | TGTGCCAGCAGCACTCCCAGGGCTGAAGCTTTCTTT
TRBJ1-6 | few | TRBV9 | - | CASSVDPAGSSPLHF | TGTGCCAGCAGCGTAGACCCTGCGGGGAGTTCACCCCTCCACTTT
TRBJ2-1 | many | TRBV6-2/TRBV6-3 | TRBD2 | CASSPLPIGRAVDEQFF | TGTGCCAGCAGTCCCCTTCCCATCGGGAGGGCCGTCGATGAGCAGTTCTTC
TRBJ2-4 | - | TRBV14 | - | CASSQGVVAKNIQYF | TGTGCCAGCAGCCAGGGGGTAGTGGCCAAAAACATTCAGTACTTC
TRBJ2-2 | - | TRBV20-1 | - | CSARTLENTGELFF | TGCAGTGCCCGAACGCTGGAGAACACCGGGGAGCTGTTTTTT
TRBJ1-2 | - | TRBV12-3/TRBV12-4 | TRBD1 | CASRGQGFQGYTF | TGTGCCAGCAGGGGACAGGGGTTTCAGGGCTACACCTTC
TRBJ2-7 | many | TRBV7-2 | - | CASRPIGNSYEQYF | TGTGCCAGCAGACCCATTGGAAACTCCTACGAGCAGTACTTC
TRBJ2-5 | - | TRBV29-1 | - | CSVEEVGVETQYF | TGCAGCGTTGAAGAGGTGGGAGTGGAGACCCAGTACTTC
TRBJ2-7 | - | TRBV5-1 | TRBD1 | CASSSGTAYEQYF | TGCGCCAGCAGCTCCGGGACAGCCTACGAGCAGTACTTC
TRBJ2-7 | few | TRBV28 | TRBD1 | CASSLHRQGSYEQYF | TGTGCCAGCAGCCTCCACCGACAGGGCTCCTACGAGCAGTACTTC
TRBJ2-3 | - | TRBV29-1 | - | CSVGGRGTDTQYF | TGCAGCGTTGGAGGTAGGGGCACAGATACGCAGTATTTT
TRBJ1-1 | few | TRBV3-1 | - | CASSQESLAPLRAFF | TGTGCCAGCAGCCAAGAGAGTCTGGCCCCTCTACGCGCTTTCTTT
TRBJ2-5 | - | TRBV14 | - | CASSQDLNQETQYF | TGTGCCAGCAGCCAAGATCTGAACCAAGAGACCCAGTACTTC
TRBJ1-1 | many | TRBV20-1 | - | CSASRGFTEAFF | TGCAGTGCTAGCAGGGGCTTCACTGAAGCTTTCTTT
TRBJ2-7 | few | TRBV9 | - | CASSEGVGAGNSYEQYF | TGTGCCAGCAGCGAGGGGGTTGGGGCAGGCAACTCCTACGAGCAGTACTTC
TRBJ2-1 | many | TRBV29-1 | TRBD1 | CSVSPRQGRQFF | TGCAGCGTTAGCCCGAGACAGGGCAGGCAGTTCTTC
TRBJ1-1 | many | TRBV5-6 | - | CASSQNTEAFF | TGTGCCAGCAGTCAGAACACTGAAGCTTTCTTT
TRBJ2-7 | - | TRBV28 | - | CATSPNRDPYEQYF | TGTGCCACCAGCCCGAACAGGGATCCCTACGAGCAGTACTTC
TRBJ2-7 | few | TRBV28 | - | CASSLLYRESYEQYF | TGTGCCAGCAGTTTATTATACAGGGAGTCCTACGAGCAGTACTTC
TRBJ1-2 | - | TRBV20-1 | TRBD1 | CGCEKQGYIYGYTF | TGCGGATGCGAAAAACAGGGGTATATCTATGGCTACACCTTC
TRBJ2-7 | few | TRBV28 | - | CASSTFRGFYEQYF | TGTGCCAGCAGCACGTTCAGGGGATTCTACGAGCAGTACTTC
TRBJ2-7 | few | TRBV7-2 | - | CASSLVAAEQYF | TGTGCCAGCAGCTTAGTCGCCGCCGAGCAGTACTTC